These 7 T cell receptor beta chains originate from one sample sequenced in a study of blood T cell repertoires in COVID-19. Sequencing was performed with immunoSEQ multiplex PCR; in TCRdb, only in-frame clones are kept and a portion is missing. This table has about 39,000 clones, 70% to 90% appearing once. Sequencing was carried out using peripheral blood. Receptors originate from a man aged 60 to 75 in a cohort sampled during active COVID-19.

The chain uses TRBV6-5 and TRBJ1-6; D remains unclear. V gave up 0 bases and J gave up 10 bases, with 13 bases separating them. CDR3 length equals 15 residues. Germline-derived CDR1 and CDR2 are MNHEY and SVGAGI. CDR3 nucleotide sequence: TGTGCCAGCAGTTACTCGGTTCAGGAGCGGTCACCCCTCCACTTT. Its protein is CASSYSVQERSPLHF.

This clone came up a few times. The chain is built from TRBV5-5 and TRBJ1-3; D is possibly TRBD1 (6 bases). The germline V gene has CDR1 SGHKS and CDR2 YYEKEE (reference sequence). V lost 3 bases and J 0 bases, leaving 10 bases between the germline ends. The CDR3 consists of 15 residues. CDR3 DNA: TGTGCCAGCAGCTCCGCAGGGGCCTCTGGAAACACCATATATTTT. The encoded protein is CASSSAGASGNTIYF. The whole variable domain, remainder taken from reference TRBV5-5 and TRBJ1-3, is DAGVTQSPTHLIKTRGQQVTLRCSPISGHKSVSWYQQVLGQGPQFIFQYYEKEERGRGNFPDRFSARQFPNYSSELNVNALLLGDSALYLCASSSAGASGNTIYFGEGSWLTVV.

This rearrangement joins TRBV2 to TRBJ2-1, with D unclear. V lost 6 bases and J lost 7, with 13 bases in between. Germline V gene lookup returns CDR1 SNHLY and CDR2 FYNNEI. The length of the CDR3 is 13 residues. CDR3 in amino acids: CASRELDTNEQFF. As DNA, the CDR3 is TGTGCCAGCAGAGAACTTGACACAAATGAGCAGTTCTTC.

Written as DNA, the CDR3 is TGTGCCAGCAGCTTTGCAACCAGACTAGCGGGGAACCACGAGCAGTACTTC. This encodes CASSFATRLAGNHEQYF. The chain carries TRBV5-5 and TRBJ2-7; 11 positions match TRBD2. V trimming: 2 bases; J trimming: 5 bases; junction bases outside the gene matches: 12. CDR3 length equals 17 residues. Germline V gives CDR1 SGHKS, CDR2 YYEKEE (reference sequence).

The chain uses TRBV19 and TRBJ2-7; the match to TRBD2 covers 9 bases. The CDR3 length is 16 residues. Trimming cost V 1 base and J 4 bases; bases outside gene matches: 8. From germline, CDR1 is LNHDA and CDR2 SQIVND (reference sequence). As DNA, the CDR3 is TGTGCCAGTAGTATAGGGGTAGGCCTAGCGGGGTACGAGCAGTACTTC. Its translation is CASSIGVGLAGYEQYF.

This clone was seen a few times. V and J are TRBV4-3 and TRBJ2-1, with TRBD1 identical over 9 bases. The length of the CDR3 is 16 residues. The V segment lost 4 bases and the J segment 7 bases; nucleotides outside the gene matches: 11. The V gene's germline CDR1 is LGHNA and CDR2 YSLEER. The CDR3 DNA reads TGCGCCAGCAGCCTCCGGACAGGGGAAGGAGGAAATGAGCAGTTCTTC. This gives the protein CASSLRTGEGGNEQFF.

V gene TRBV7-2 combines with J gene TRBJ2-1; possible D gene TRBD1, 5 bases. The CDR3 has 12 residues. The ends were cut back, 4 bases at V and 10 bases at J, with 11 bases in the middle. CDR1 is SGHTA, CDR2 FQGNSA, per germline. The CDR3, as DNA: TGTGCCAGCAGCTCACCCCCAGGGGAGCAGTTCTTC. Its translation is CASSSPPGEQFF.